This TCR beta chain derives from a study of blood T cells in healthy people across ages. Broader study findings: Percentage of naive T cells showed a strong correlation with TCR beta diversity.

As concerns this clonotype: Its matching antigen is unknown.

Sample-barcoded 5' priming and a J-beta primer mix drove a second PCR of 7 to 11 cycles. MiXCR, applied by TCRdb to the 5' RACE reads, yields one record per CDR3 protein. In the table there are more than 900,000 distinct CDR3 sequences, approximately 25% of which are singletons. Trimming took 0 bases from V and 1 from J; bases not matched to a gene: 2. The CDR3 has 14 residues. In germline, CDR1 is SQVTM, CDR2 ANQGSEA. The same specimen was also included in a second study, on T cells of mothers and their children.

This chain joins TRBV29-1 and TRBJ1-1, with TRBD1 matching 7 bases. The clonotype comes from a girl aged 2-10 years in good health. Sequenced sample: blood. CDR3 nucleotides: TGCAGCGTTGAAGAGGGGACAGCGAACACTGAAGCTTTCTTT. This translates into CSVEEGTANTEAFF.